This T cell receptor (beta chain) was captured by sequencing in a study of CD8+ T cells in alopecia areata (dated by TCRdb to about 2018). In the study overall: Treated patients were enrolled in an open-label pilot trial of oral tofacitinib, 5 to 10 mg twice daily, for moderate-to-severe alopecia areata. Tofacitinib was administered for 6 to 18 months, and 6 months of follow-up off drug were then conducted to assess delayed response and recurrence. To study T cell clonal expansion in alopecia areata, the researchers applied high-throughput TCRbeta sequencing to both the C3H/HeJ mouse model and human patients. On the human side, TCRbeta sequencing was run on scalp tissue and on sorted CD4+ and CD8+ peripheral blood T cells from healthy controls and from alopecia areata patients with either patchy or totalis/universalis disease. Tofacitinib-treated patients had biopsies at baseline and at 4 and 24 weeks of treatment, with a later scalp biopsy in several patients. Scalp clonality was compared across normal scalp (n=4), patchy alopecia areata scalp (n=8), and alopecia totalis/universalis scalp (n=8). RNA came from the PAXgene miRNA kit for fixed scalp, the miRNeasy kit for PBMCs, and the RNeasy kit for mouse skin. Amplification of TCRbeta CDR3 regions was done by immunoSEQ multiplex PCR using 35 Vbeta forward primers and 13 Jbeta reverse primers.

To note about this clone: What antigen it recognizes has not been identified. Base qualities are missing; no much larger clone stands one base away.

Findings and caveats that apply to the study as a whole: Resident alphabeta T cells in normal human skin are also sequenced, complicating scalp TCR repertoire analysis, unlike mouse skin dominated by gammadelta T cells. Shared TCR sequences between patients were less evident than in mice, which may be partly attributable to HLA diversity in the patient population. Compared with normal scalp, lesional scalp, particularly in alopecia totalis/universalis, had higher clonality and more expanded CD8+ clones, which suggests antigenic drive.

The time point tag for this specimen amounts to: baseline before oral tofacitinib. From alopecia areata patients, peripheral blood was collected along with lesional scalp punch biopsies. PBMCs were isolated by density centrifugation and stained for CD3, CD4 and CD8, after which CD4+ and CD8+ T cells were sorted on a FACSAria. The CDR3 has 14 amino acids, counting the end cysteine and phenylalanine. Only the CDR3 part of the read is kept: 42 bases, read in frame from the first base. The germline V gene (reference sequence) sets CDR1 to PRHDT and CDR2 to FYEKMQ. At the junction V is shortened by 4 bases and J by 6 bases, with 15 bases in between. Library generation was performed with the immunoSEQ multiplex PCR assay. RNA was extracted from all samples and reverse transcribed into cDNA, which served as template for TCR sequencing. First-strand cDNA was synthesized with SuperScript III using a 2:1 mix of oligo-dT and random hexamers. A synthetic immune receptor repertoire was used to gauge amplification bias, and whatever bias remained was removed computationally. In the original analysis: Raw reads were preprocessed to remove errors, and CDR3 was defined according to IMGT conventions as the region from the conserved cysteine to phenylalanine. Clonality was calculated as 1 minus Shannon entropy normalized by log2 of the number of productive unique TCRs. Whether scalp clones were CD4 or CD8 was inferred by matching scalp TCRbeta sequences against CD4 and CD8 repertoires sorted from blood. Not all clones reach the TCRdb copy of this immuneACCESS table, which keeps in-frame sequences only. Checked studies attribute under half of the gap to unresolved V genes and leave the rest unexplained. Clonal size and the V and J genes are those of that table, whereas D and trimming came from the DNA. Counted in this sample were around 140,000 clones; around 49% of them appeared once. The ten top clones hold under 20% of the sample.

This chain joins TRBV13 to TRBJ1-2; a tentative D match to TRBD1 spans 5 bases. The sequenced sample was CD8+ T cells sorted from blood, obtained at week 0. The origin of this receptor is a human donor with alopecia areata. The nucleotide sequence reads TGTGCCAGCAGCTCCAGTCGGGGGTTTAATGGCTACACCTTC. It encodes CASSSSRGFNGYTF.